This T cell receptor beta chain was identified during a study of blood T cells in healthy people across ages. Primed by a sample-barcoded 5' primer and a J-beta primer mix, a second PCR proceeded for about 6 to 12 cycles. One entry per CDR3 protein results from TCRdb running MiXCR on the 5' RACE reads. Of 750,000 to 950,000 distinct CDR3 sequences listed, about 28% are singletons. CDR3 length equals 15 residues. Trimming removed 7 bases from V and 11 bases from J, with 26 bases in between. This sample was also put to use in a study of T cells of mothers and their children.

The receptor's source is a woman between 40 and 50 years old in good health. Sequencing was performed on blood. The chain has TRBV12-3 or TRBV12-4 and TRBJ2-5; perhaps D is TRBD1 or TRBD2 (6 bases each). Here the CDR3 reads CASTIGGGTYNEQYF. In DNA, the CDR3 is TGTGCCAGCACCATAGGAGGGGGGACCTACAATGAGCAGTACTTC.